A single sample is the source of the 6 T cell receptor beta chains below, sequenced in a study of blood T cell repertoires in COVID-19. The data were produced by immunoSEQ multiplex PCR, yet TCRdb's version contains in-frame clones alone and is incomplete. The sample has tens of thousands of clones, approximately 90% seen once; the top ten hold 9% to 9.5%. Sequenced: peripheral blood. The receptors come from a human donor in a cohort sampled during active COVID-19.

The chain uses TRBV6-1 and TRBJ2-1; the match to TRBD2 covers 8 bases. V lost 1 base to trimming and J lost 4 bases; unmatched junction nucleotides: 6. CDR1 MNHNS and CDR2 SASEGT come from the germline V gene. This CDR3 spans 16 amino acids. DNA for the CDR3: TGTGCCAGCAGTGAAGACCGGGGGGGCCGGTACAATGAGCAGTTCTTC. The encoded protein is CASSEDRGGRYNEQFF.

The V call is TRBV5-1, the J call TRBJ2-5; tentatively, D is TRBD1 (5 bases). The CDR3 has 13 amino acids. Germline assignment: CDR1 SGHRS and CDR2 YFSETQ. The V end lost 0 bases, the J end lost 5 bases, and 8 bases lay between the germline ends. CDR3 protein: CASSLGAGETQYF. The CDR3 DNA sequence: TGCGCCAGCAGCTTGGGAGCAGGGGAGACCCAGTACTTC. Together with reference TRBV5-1 and TRBJ2-5, the CDR3 gives the full variable domain: KAGVTQTPRYLIKTRGQQVTLSCSPISGHRSVSWYQQTPGQGLQFLFEYFSETQRNKGNFPGRFSGRQFSNSRSEMNVSTLELGDSALYLCASSLGAGETQYFGPGTRLLVL.

The chain employs TRBV7-6 and TRBJ2-3, with TRBD2 as a possible D gene (6 bases). The CDR3 extends over 16 amino acids. Germline V CDR1 and CDR2: SGHVS, FNYEAQ. Trimming left V 0 bases short and J 1 base short, with 11 bases between. CDR3 in amino acids: CASSLAGREGTDTQYF. The CDR3 bases are TGTGCCAGCAGCTTAGCCGGGCGGGAAGGCACAGATACGCAGTATTTT.

The rearrangement links TRBV6-5 to TRBJ1-6, with a tentative D call TRBD1 (5 bases). Trimming pared 7 bases from V and 4 bases from J, leaving 8 bases between. Germline V lookup: CDR1 MNHEY, CDR2 SVGAGI. The CDR3 covers 13 residues. The CDR3: CASNRGYNSPLHF. CDR3 DNA: TGTGCCAGCAACCGGGGGTATAATTCACCCCTCCACTTT.

This sequence joins TRBV18 and TRBJ2-1, with TRBD1 as a possible D gene (5 bases). Looked up from germline, CDR1 is KGHSH and CDR2 is LQKENI. V lost 4 bases to trimming and J lost 8 bases, with 12 bases between them. CDR3 length equals 13 residues. CDR3 in amino acids: CASSLPLGDEQFF. The CDR3, as DNA: TGTGCCAGCTCACTACCCTTAGGGGATGAGCAGTTCTTC. Using reference TRBV18 and TRBJ2-1 for the parts outside the CDR3, the full variable domain is NAGVMQNPRHLVRRRGQEARLRCSPMKGHSHVYWYRQLPEEGLKFMVYLQKENIIDESGMPKERFSAEFPKEGPSILRIQQVVRGDSAAYFCASSLPLGDEQFFGPGTRLTVL.

The rearrangement uses TRBV18 and TRBJ1-2, with 10 positions matching TRBD1. The CDR3 is made up of 16 amino acids. Trimming at V came to 4 bases and at J to 6 bases, leaving 11 bases not matched to a gene. The germline gives CDR1 KGHSH, CDR2 LQKENI. The CDR3: CASSLFDVGTGDGYTF. CDR3 in DNA: TGTGCCAGCTCACTATTCGATGTTGGGACAGGGGATGGCTACACCTTC.